This entry lists 31 T cell receptor beta chains sequenced from one sample in a study of cytomegalovirus exposure and HLA in healthy donors (TCRdb year 2017). Receptor libraries were prepared by the immunoSEQ multiplex PCR assay. The multiplex PCR relied on a mix of 60 forward primers for TCR Vbeta segments and 13 reverse primers for TCR Jbeta segments. TCRdb re-hosts the immuneACCESS table, in-frame sequences only. Its copies lack some clones; in the studies checked, an unresolved V gene accounts for under half of them, and the cause for the rest is not known. The sample table contains around 130,000 clones; only one count was recorded for 8.5% to 10% of them. Clones ranked in the top ten supply 5.5% of the sample. The sequenced sample was PBMCs. Receptor source: a man aged 40-49 years in good health and CMV-seronegative.

In this sample, this clone turned up a few times. V and J are TRBV7-8 and TRBJ2-2; perhaps TRBD1 as D (6 bases). V lost 7 bases and J 6 bases, leaving 9 bases between the germline ends. Germline assignment: CDR1 SGHVS and CDR2 FQNEAQ. The CDR3 consists of 12 residues. CDR3 amino acids: CASTNRAGELFF. The CDR3 DNA reads TGTGCCAGCACCAACAGGGCCGGGGAGCTGTTTTTT.

This rearrangement joins TRBV28 to TRBJ1-2, with D possibly TRBD1 on 6 matching bases. The CDR3 is 14 amino acids. Germline V gene lookup returns CDR1 MDHEN and CDR2 SYDVKM. Trimming cost V 3 bases and J 8 bases, with 16 bases left between them. CDR3 sequence (DNA): TGTGCCAGCAGTTTTCGACAGGCGCCCTGGGGCTACACCTTC. It translates to CASSFRQAPWGYTF.

This clone was seen a handful of times. The chain uses TRBV5-6 and TRBJ1-3; 7 bases align to TRBD1. This CDR3 spans 15 amino acids. Germline lookup yields CDR1 SGHDT and CDR2 YYEEEE. With V trimmed by 4 bases and J by 0 bases, 4 bases remained unmatched. CDR3 loop: CASSVGQLSGNTIYF. CDR3 bases: TGTGCCAGCAGCGTGGGACAGCTCTCTGGAAACACCATATATTTT.

V gene TRBV5-1 combines with J gene TRBJ2-3; 10 bases are shared with TRBD2. Trimming removed 2 bases from V and 3 bases from J; junction bases left unmatched: 6. Germline V gene sequence: CDR1 SGHRS, CDR2 YFSETQ. The CDR3 is 16 residues long. As DNA, the CDR3 is TGCGCCAGCAGCTTAGGGACTAGCGAATTGACAGATACGCAGTATTTT. Its protein product is CASSLGTSELTDTQYF.

This clone was seen a few times. The chain couples TRBV4-2 to TRBJ1-1, with 7 bases matching TRBD1. The V gene's germline CDR1 is LGHNA and CDR2 YNFKEQ. The trim removed 0 bases at V and 4 bases at J, leaving 5 bases unmatched. CDR3 length equals 15 residues. CDR3 region: CASSQDRQGVTEAFF. CDR3 in DNA: TGTGCCAGCAGCCAAGATCGTCAGGGGGTCACTGAAGCTTTCTTT.

This clone was seen a handful of times. The rearrangement uses TRBV5-1 and TRBJ2-3; 8 bases agree with TRBD1. CDR1 is SGHRS and CDR2 is YFSETQ in the germline V gene. The CDR3 is made up of 17 amino acids. Losses at the gene ends were 4 bases for V and 2 bases for J; bases not matched to a gene: 12. CDR3 sequence: CASSTGQVVGPTDTQYF. CDR3 DNA: TGCGCCAGCAGCACGGGACAGGTAGTTGGTCCCACAGATACGCAGTATTTT. Looking up the rest from reference TRBV5-1 and TRBJ2-3 gives the full variable domain: KAGVTQTPRYLIKTRGQQVTLSCSPISGHRSVSWYQQTPGQGLQFLFEYFSETQRNKGNFPGRFSGRQFSNSRSEMNVSTLELGDSALYLCASSTGQVVGPTDTQYFGPGTRLTVL.

This rearrangement joins TRBV4-2 to TRBJ2-2, with D perhaps matching TRBD1 (6 bases). In germline, CDR1 is LGHNA, CDR2 YNFKEQ. V lost 4 bases and J 3 bases, leaving 15 bases between the germline ends. This CDR3 is 16 amino acids long. CDR3 DNA sequence: TGTGCCAGCAGCCGGGAATCAGGGGCTGACACCGGGGAGCTGTTTTTT. This translates into CASSRESGADTGELFF.

The V and J genes are TRBV5-8 and TRBJ2-7, with D unclear. The CDR3 totals 12 residues. CDR1 and CDR2 (germline): SGHTS, YDEGEE. V was clipped by 4 bases and J by 2 bases, with 7 bases between them. In nucleotides, the CDR3 is TGTGCCAGCAGCCCGCGAACCTACGAGCAGTACTTC. The encoded protein is CASSPRTYEQYF. Based on the CDR3 plus reference TRBV5-8 and TRBJ2-7, the full variable domain is EAGVTQSPTHLIKTRGQQATLRCSPISGHTSVYWYQQALGLGLQFLLWYDEGEERNRGNFPPRFSGRQFPNYSSELNVNALELEDSALYLCASSPRTYEQYFGPGTRLTVT.

V gene TRBV10-3 combines with J gene TRBJ1-1; no clear D gene. The CDR3 is 11 residues long. V shed 6 bases and J shed 11 bases, with 13 bases lying between them. CDR1 is ENHRY and CDR2 is SYGVKD in the germline V gene. The CDR3 region has the DNA TGTGCCATCAGAGGAAGTGAGAGGGCTTTCTTT. This codes for CAIRGSERAFF.

In this sample, this clone turned up a few times. The chain recombines TRBV19 with TRBJ1-5, with D possibly being TRBD1 (6 bases). Germline V gives CDR1 LNHDA, CDR2 SQIVND (reference sequence). CDR3 size: 17 residues. Trimming took off 4 bases at V and 0 bases at J, with 16 bases between the two ends. Here the CDR3 DNA reads TGTGCCAGTAGTAGCGAACAGGGCCTCTATAGCAATCAGCCCCAGCATTTT. It is translated as CASSSEQGLYSNQPQHF.

This clone has only a few counts. The V call is TRBV7-2, the J call TRBJ1-5; D is perhaps TRBD1 (6 bases). The CDR3 length is 16 residues. Looked up from germline, CDR1 is SGHTA and CDR2 is FQGNSA. V lost 3 bases to trimming and J lost 0 bases, with 12 bases between them. The CDR3 sequence is CASSFAGTHSNQPQHF. CDR3 DNA sequence: TGTGCCAGCAGCTTCGCCGGGACACATAGCAATCAGCCCCAGCATTTT.

V and J are TRBV7-9 and TRBJ2-3; D remains ambiguous. Trimming took off 6 bases at V and 6 bases at J, with 19 bases between the two ends. There are 15 residues in the CDR3. The germline V gene encodes CDR1 SEHNR and CDR2 FQNEAQ (reference sequence). The CDR3 loop is CASSDLIVAKDTQYF. For the CDR3, the DNA is TGTGCCAGCAGTGATCTAATAGTCGCTAAGGATACGCAGTATTTT.

The genes are TRBV27 and TRBJ2-3; TRBD1 might be the D (6 bases). From germline, CDR1 is MNHEY and CDR2 SMNVEV (reference sequence). V dropped 5 bases and J dropped 2 bases, with 11 bases sitting between them. This CDR3 is built from 14 residues. The CDR3 is CASSGQGYTDTQYF. In DNA, the CDR3 is TGTGCCAGCAGTGGGCAGGGGTACACAGATACGCAGTATTTT.

This clone has more than one count but fewer than ten. V gene TRBV29-1 combines with J gene TRBJ1-1; TRBD1 is a possible D gene (5 bases). Germline CDR1 reads SQVTM; CDR2 reads ANQGSEA. The CDR3 runs 10 residues. CDR3 coding DNA: TGCAGAGTGGGGGGCACTGAAGCTTTCTTT. Its translation is CRVGGTEAFF.

The V and J genes are TRBV6-5 and TRBJ1-1, with TRBD1 matching 9 bases. CDR1 is MNHEY and CDR2 is SVGAGI in the germline V gene. The CDR3 loop spans 15 amino acids. The V gene end was trimmed by 4 bases and the J gene end by 3 bases; junction bases not matched to a gene: 6. CDR3 DNA: TGTGCCAGCAGTTCGGACAGGGGAGCTTACACTGAAGCTTTCTTT. Protein sequence: CASSSDRGAYTEAFF.

This clone occurred a few times. V and J are TRBV2 and TRBJ2-6; the D gene is possibly TRBD2 (5 bases). V shed 5 bases and J shed 4 bases, with 21 bases lying between them. The V gene's germline CDR1 is SNHLY and CDR2 FYNNEI. The CDR3 is made up of 18 amino acids. Here the CDR3 reads CASSSRRTSALGANVLTF. The CDR3 DNA reads TGTGCCAGCAGTAGTAGGAGGACCTCAGCCCTCGGGGCCAACGTCCTGACTTTC.

The sample holds a few counts of this clone. The chain has TRBV19 and TRBJ1-1; D gene unclear. Germline CDR1 LNHDA, CDR2 SQIVND (reference sequence). The CDR3 contains 12 residues. The germline V and J ends were trimmed by 3 bases and 11 bases, with 13 bases remaining between them. The CDR3 spells CASSITGVEAFF. CDR3 bases: TGTGCCAGTAGTATCACCGGGGTTGAGGCTTTCTTT.

This clone was counted between two and nine times. This sequence joins TRBV9 and TRBJ2-2, with D perhaps TRBD1 (5 bases). CDR1 SGDLS and CDR2 YYNGEE come from the germline V gene. Trimming stripped 0 bases from V and 3 bases from J, with 6 bases between. The CDR3 extends over 14 amino acids. CDR3 loop: CASSVGTYTGELFF. The CDR3 DNA reads TGTGCCAGCAGCGTAGGGACATACACCGGGGAGCTGTTTTTT.

This clone turned up a few times. J is TRBJ2-5 and V is TRBV5-1; TRBD2 aligns across 7 bases. The CDR3 spans 14 residues. The V segment lost 4 bases and the J segment 2 bases; nucleotides outside the gene matches: 5. Germline values: CDR1 SGHRS, CDR2 YFSETQ. The CDR3: CASSDGAGQETQYF. DNA for the CDR3: TGCGCCAGCAGCGACGGAGCGGGGCAAGAGACCCAGTACTTC. The full variable domain, in which reference TRBV5-1 and TRBJ2-5 provide the parts outside the CDR3, is KAGVTQTPRYLIKTRGQQVTLSCSPISGHRSVSWYQQTPGQGLQFLFEYFSETQRNKGNFPGRFSGRQFSNSRSEMNVSTLELGDSALYLCASSDGAGQETQYFGPGTRLLVL.

This clone was counted between two and nine times. The rearrangement joins TRBV5-1 to TRBJ1-4; 8 bases match TRBD1. The V and J ends lost 4 bases and 3 bases, in that order; junction bases with no gene match: 5. This CDR3 has 15 amino acids. Germline V gives CDR1 SGHRS, CDR2 YFSETQ. CDR3 in DNA: TGCGCCAGCAGCAACCCAGGGGGCTCTAATGAAAAACTGTTTTTT. Translating gives CASSNPGGSNEKLFF.

V gene TRBV6-1 combines with J gene TRBJ1-2, with D possibly being TRBD1 (5 bases). CDR1 and CDR2 from the germline V gene are MNHNS and SASEGT. The CDR3 sequence is 16 residues long. Trimming pared 2 bases from V and 2 bases from J, leaving 15 bases between. The CDR3 sequence is CASSEQSAGSNYGYTF. In DNA, the CDR3 is TGTGCCAGCAGTGAACAATCGGCAGGGTCGAACTATGGCTACACCTTC.

This clone has a handful of counts. The chain has TRBV4-2 and TRBJ2-2; 13 bases agree with TRBD2. CDR1 and CDR2 (germline): LGHNA, YNFKEQ. The CDR3 covers 15 residues. Trimming at V came to 3 bases and at J to 6 bases, leaving 1 base not matched to a gene. The CDR3 region has the DNA TGTGCCAGCAGCCACACTAGCGGGGGGGCCGGGGAGCTGTTTTTT. This gives the protein CASSHTSGGAGELFF.

The V gene is TRBV7-9, the J gene TRBJ2-3, with 9 positions matching TRBD2. From germline, CDR1 is SEHNR and CDR2 FQNEAQ (reference sequence). J gave up 2 bases and V 3 bases, and 6 bases lay outside the gene matches. The CDR3 length is 16 residues. The DNA for the CDR3 is TGTGCCAGCAGCTTCCGTAGCGGGGGTTACACAGATACGCAGTATTTT. Encoded protein: CASSFRSGGYTDTQYF.

The V call is TRBV4-3, the J call TRBJ2-1; 12 bases fit TRBD2. This CDR3 comprises 15 residues. The V segment lost 3 bases and the J segment 10 bases; nucleotides outside the gene matches: 7. Per the germline V gene, CDR1 is LGHNA and CDR2 is YSLEER. The CDR3 reads CASSQGTSGLSEQFF. For the CDR3, the DNA is TGCGCCAGCAGCCAGGGGACTAGCGGGCTGTCGGAGCAGTTCTTC.

This clone came up a few times. The chain uses TRBV28 and TRBJ2-3; possible D gene TRBD2, 7 bases. The CDR3 is 17 residues long. Germline-derived CDR1 and CDR2 are MDHEN and SYDVKM. V gave up 6 bases and J gave up 1 base, with 20 bases separating them. The CDR3, as DNA: TGTGCCAGCAGCTCACTGGGGGGGCCGGGGGGCACAGATACGCAGTATTTT. It translates to CASSSLGGPGGTDTQYF.

Concerning this clone: Mismatch with germline at one junction end may stem from a read error. The chain has TRBV5-6 and TRBJ2-7; 9 nucleotides line up with TRBD1. This CDR3 is 13 amino acids long. The germline V gene encodes CDR1 SGHDT and CDR2 YYEEEE. As DNA, the CDR3 is TGTGCCAGCAGCTTGAGTTCGGGAACAGGGGGCGGCTTC. Its protein product is CASSLSSGTGGGF.

This rearrangement joins TRBV18 to TRBJ2-7; no clear D gene. The germline V gene has CDR1 KGHSH and CDR2 LQKENI. The V end was cut by 1 base, the J end by 3 bases, with 16 bases between. CDR3 size: 16 residues. The CDR3 here is CASSPRSIGRNYEQYF. The DNA of the CDR3 is TGTGCCAGCTCACCACGATCCATTGGCAGAAACTACGAGCAGTACTTC.

A word on this clone: One end of the junction varies from germline; a read error may be responsible. The genes are TRBV7-6 and TRBJ1-1, with D possibly being TRBD1 (5 bases). This CDR3 is 16 amino acids long. CDR1 and CDR2 (germline): SGHVS, FNYEAQ. CDR3: CASSLVGGTMKTEAFF. Written as DNA, the CDR3 is TGTGCCAGCAGCTTAGTCGGGGGAACAATGAAAACTGAAGCTTTCTTT.

Only a few counts were recorded for this clone. This chain connects TRBV7-3 to TRBJ2-2; 10 bases align to TRBD1. The V segment lost 3 bases and the J segment 4 bases; nucleotides outside the gene matches: 5. CDR3 length: 16 residues. Germline V gene lookup returns CDR1 SGHTA and CDR2 FQGTGA. CDR3 sequence: CASSFQGQGTTGELFF. In DNA, the CDR3 is TGTGCCAGCAGCTTTCAGGGACAGGGGACCACCGGGGAGCTGTTTTTT.

A few counts support this clone. The chain combines TRBV7-9 with TRBJ1-5; 9 bases agree with TRBD1. V lost 4 bases and J lost 7; bases outside the gene matches: 5. The CDR3 length is 14 residues. Germline V CDR1 and CDR2: SEHNR, FQNEAQ (reference sequence). CDR3 region: CASSSTGGGQPQHF. CDR3 nucleotide sequence: TGTGCCAGCAGCTCAACAGGGGGCGGCCAGCCCCAGCATTTT.

This clone appeared a few times. The chain carries TRBV30 and TRBJ1-6; D is ambiguous. Trimming stripped 2 bases from V and 0 bases from J, with 20 bases between. CDR1 and CDR2 (germline): GTSNPN, SVGIG (reference sequence). This CDR3 has 19 residues. The CDR3 DNA is TGTGCCTGGAGTAAAAATCGGGGAGGCCACAGCTCCTATAATTCACCCCTCCACTTT. Encoded protein: CAWSKNRGGHSSYNSPLHF. The whole variable domain, filled in from reference TRBV30 and TRBJ1-6, reads SQTIHQWPATLVQPVGSPLSLECTVEGTSNPNLYWYRQAAGRGLQLLFYSVGIGQISSEVPQNLSASRPQDRQFILSSKKLLLSDSGFYLCAWSKNRGGHSSYNSPLHFGNGTRLTVT.